This T cell receptor beta chain was recorded in a study of shared clonotypes between healthy human individuals. Profiled with immunoSEQ multiplex PCR; TCRdb holds only in-frame clones, not every one. This sample has a few million clones, with just over 90% found just once. Trimming stripped 3 bases from V and 4 bases from J, with 12 bases between. The CDR3 has 15 amino acids. Germline V gene lookup returns CDR1 KGHSH and CDR2 LQKENI. The specimen was naive CD4+ T cells from PBMCs. Specified subset: CD45RA+ positively selected. The receptor's source is a young man in good health. Some clones in this sample may be carry-over from other donors' samples. This chain connects TRBV18 to TRBJ2-2; D is unclear. The CDR3 nucleotides are TGTGCCAGCTCACCCGGCACCCAAGGCACCGGGGAGCTGTTTTTT. Its translation is CASSPGTQGTGELFF.